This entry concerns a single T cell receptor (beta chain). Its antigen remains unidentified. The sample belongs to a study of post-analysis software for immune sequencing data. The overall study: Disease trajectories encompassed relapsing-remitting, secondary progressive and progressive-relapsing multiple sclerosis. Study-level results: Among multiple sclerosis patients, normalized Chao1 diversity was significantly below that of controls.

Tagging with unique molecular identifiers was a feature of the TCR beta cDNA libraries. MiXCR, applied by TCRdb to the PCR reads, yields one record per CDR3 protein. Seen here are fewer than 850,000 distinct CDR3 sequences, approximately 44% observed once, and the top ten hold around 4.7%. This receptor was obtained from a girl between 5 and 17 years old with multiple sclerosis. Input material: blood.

The CDR3 DNA follows: TGTGCTAGTGGTTTGGGCCACGAGCAGTACTTC. Translating it yields CASGLGHEQYF. The genes are TRBV12-5 and TRBJ2-7; D gene uncertain. The ends were cut back, 1 base at V and 5 bases at J, with 3 bases in the middle. The CDR3 is 11 residues long. Germline lookup yields CDR1 LGHNT and CDR2 FRNRAP.